The 8 T cell receptor beta chains listed next were all sequenced from one sample in a study of long-term antiretroviral therapy in people with HIV. The immunoSEQ assay was v3.0, run at survey level. Only in-frame clones appear in the TCRdb table, and some are missing; sequencing was by immunoSEQ multiplex PCR. The data contain about 32,000 clones, 95% to 98% of them singletons. This specimen consisted of unsorted PBMCs, obtained 7.6 years after starting antiretroviral therapy. The receptors stem from a man aged 25 to 45 with HIV.

V and J are TRBV5-4 and TRBJ1-2; 10 bases match TRBD1. Germline-derived CDR1 and CDR2 are SGHNT and YYREEE (reference sequence). The CDR3 has 16 residues. V lost 4 bases and J lost 0; bases outside the gene matches: 6. The CDR3 sequence is CASSGRQGAANYGYTF. The DNA of the CDR3 is TGTGCCAGCAGCGGTAGACAGGGGGCGGCTAACTATGGCTACACCTTC.

V is TRBV7-2 and J is TRBJ2-7; either TRBD1 or TRBD2 may supply D (5 bases each). This CDR3 region has 14 residues. With 5 bases removed from V and 7 bases from J, the gap between germline ends came to 18 bases. Germline assignment: CDR1 SGHTA and CDR2 FQGNSA. CDR3 region: CASSPRDDLREQYF. DNA of the CDR3: TGTGCCAGCAGCCCCCGGGACGACCTACGAGAGCAGTACTTC.

The chain links TRBV6-4 to TRBJ2-1; 7 positions agree with TRBD2. Germline V CDR1 and CDR2: MRHNA, SNTAGT. The V segment lost 0 bases and the J segment 2 bases; nucleotides outside the gene matches: 4. This CDR3 comprises 16 residues. This chain's CDR3 is CASSDSAGPTYNEQFF. CDR3 DNA sequence: TGTGCCAGCAGTGACTCAGCGGGGCCCACCTACAATGAGCAGTTCTTC.

The V gene is TRBV25-1, the J gene TRBJ1-2; D is perhaps TRBD1 (6 bases). Trimming stripped 6 bases from V and 3 bases from J, with 8 bases between. Germline V CDR1 and CDR2: MGHDK, SYGVNS. The length of the CDR3 is 12 residues. The CDR3 coding sequence is TGTGCCAGCAGGAGGGGGGACTATGGCTACACCTTC. Translation: CASRRGDYGYTF.

The table lists this clone with a count of one. The CDR3 coding sequence is TGTGCCAGCAGCCAAGAGGGACAGGACCGGCCCTTCTACAATGAGCAGTTCTTC. Translating it yields CASSQEGQDRPFYNEQFF. This chain connects TRBV4-2 to TRBJ2-1, with TRBD1 matching over 8 bases. The CDR3 extends over 18 amino acids. With V trimmed by 0 bases and J by 3 bases, 10 bases remained unmatched. The germline V gene has CDR1 LGHNA and CDR2 YNFKEQ.

V is TRBV6-1 and J is TRBJ1-5, with TRBD1 matching over 7 bases. Germline lookup yields CDR1 MNHNS and CDR2 SASEGT. This CDR3 has 18 amino acids. V was pared by 3 bases and J by 3 bases, with 14 bases of the junction left unmatched. The CDR3 region is CASSDTGTAKGPNQPQHF. The CDR3 DNA reads as TGTGCCAGCAGTGATACCGGGACAGCCAAGGGGCCCAATCAGCCCCAGCATTTT.

The J gene is TRBJ1-2, the V gene TRBV19, with no clear D. The CDR3 is 15 amino acids. Germline V gene sequence: CDR1 LNHDA, CDR2 SQIVND (reference sequence). The V end lost 2 bases, the J end lost 2 bases, and 12 bases lay between the germline ends. The DNA of the CDR3 is TGTGCCAGTAGTATAATGGGTCGGCAGAACTATGGCTACACCTTC. It codes for CASSIMGRQNYGYTF.

The J gene is TRBJ2-3, the V gene TRBV2; 7 positions match TRBD2. CDR1 SNHLY and CDR2 FYNNEI come from the germline V gene. The CDR3 length is 15 residues. Trimming at V came to 4 bases and at J to 3 bases, leaving 7 bases not matched to a gene. CDR3 sequence: CASSGPGGATDTQYF. The CDR3 DNA reads TGTGCCAGCAGTGGCCCGGGGGGTGCGACAGATACGCAGTATTTT.